These 7 T cell receptor beta chains originate from one sample sequenced in a study of T cell responses to AZD1222 COVID-19 vaccine. The data were produced by immunoSEQ multiplex PCR, yet TCRdb's version contains in-frame clones alone and is incomplete. The data show about 180,000 clones, around 90% seen once. The sample here was peripheral blood, taken 28 days after the second AZD1222 dose. The receptors come from an adult who received the AZD1222 COVID-19 vaccine.

This chain joins TRBV9 and TRBJ2-1, with D tentatively TRBD2 (7 bases). This CDR3 is 17 amino acids long. In germline, CDR1 is SGDLS, CDR2 YYNGEE. The ends were cut back, 0 bases at V and 9 bases at J, with 22 bases in the middle. The CDR3 loop is CASSVGLEGGPFTEQFF. DNA of the CDR3: TGTGCCAGCAGCGTAGGGCTTGAGGGGGGGCCGTTCACTGAGCAGTTCTTC.

As for this clone: Its ends do not fully match the called genes, so a read error is possible. The chain recombines TRBV5-1 with TRBJ1-1, with D perhaps TRBD1 (5 bases). Germline loops: CDR1 SGHRS, CDR2 YFSETQ. There are 13 residues in the CDR3. CDR3 amino acids: CASSQGPNNEAFF. In nucleotides, the CDR3 is TGCGCCAGCAGCCAGGGACCGAACAATGAAGCTTTCTTT. The full variable domain, rest sourced from reference TRBV5-1 and TRBJ1-1, is KAGVTQTPRYLIKTRGQQVTLSCSPISGHRSVSWYQQTPGQGLQFLFEYFSETQRNKGNFPGRFSGRQFSNSRSEMNVSTLELGDSALYLCASSQGPNNEAFFGQGTRLTVV.

The chain links TRBV7-2 to TRBJ2-4; TRBD2 matches at 11 bases. J lost 3 bases, V lost 6 bases, and 7 bases had no gene match. CDR1 is SGHTA, CDR2 FQGNSA, per germline. This CDR3 has 16 residues. CDR3 DNA: TGTGCCAGCAGAACTAGCGGGGGCCTGATCAAAAACATTCAGTACTTC. Residues: CASRTSGGLIKNIQYF.

This chain links TRBV7-2 with TRBJ1-2; D unclear. The CDR3 length is 13 residues. Germline CDR1 SGHTA, CDR2 FQGNSA. Trimming stripped 1 base from V and 7 bases from J, with 10 bases between. The CDR3: CASSLGGDGGYTF. CDR3 coding DNA: TGTGCCAGCAGCTTAGGCGGGGATGGTGGCTACACCTTC.

J is TRBJ1-4 and V is TRBV3-1 (or the pseudogene TRBV3-2), with D tentatively TRBD1 (6 bases). The CDR3 is 17 residues long. The V gene's germline CDR1 is LGHDT and CDR2 YNNKEL (reference sequence). Trimming pared 3 bases from V and 1 base from J, leaving 15 bases between. The CDR3 DNA follows: TGTGCCAGCAGCCACCGCAGGGGTTCTCTAACTAATGAAAAACTGTTTTTT. Its translation is CASSHRRGSLTNEKLFF.

The chain links TRBV7-9 to TRBJ1-4; D might be TRBD1 (5 bases). Deletions cut 7 bases from V and 1 base from J, with 7 bases between. The CDR3 totals 13 residues. CDR1 and CDR2 from the germline V gene are SEHNR and FQNEAQ (reference sequence). The CDR3 DNA reads TGTGCCAGCACGGGGGGAACTAATGAAAAACTGTTTTTT. Its protein product is CASTGGTNEKLFF.

V and J are TRBV5-1 and TRBJ2-2; tentatively, D is TRBD1 (5 bases). From germline, CDR1 is SGHRS and CDR2 YFSETQ. V shed 1 base and J shed 6 bases, with 13 bases lying between them. CDR3 length: 15 residues. The CDR3 DNA is TGCGCCAGCAGCTTGATTCCAGGGAAGTCCGGGGAGCTGTTTTTT. Its translation: CASSLIPGKSGELFF.